A single TCR beta chain is shown here with its context. This CDR3 has 14 residues. CDR1 and CDR2 (germline): DFQATT, SNEGSKA (reference sequence). V shed 5 bases and J shed 0 bases, with 14 bases lying between them. The entry originates in a study of blood T cells in healthy people across ages. Study context: About one barcoded beta molecule per two T cells was captured by template switching.

Isolation of PBMCs gave at least 7 million cells per sample. A sample-barcoded 5' primer and a J-beta primer mix were used in a second PCR of roughly 7 to 11 cycles. MiXCR, applied by TCRdb to the 5' RACE reads, yields one record per CDR3 protein. Counted here are about 830,000 distinct CDR3 sequences, about 59% occurring once; the ten biggest clones make up 25% to 35%. What was sequenced was blood. This TCR came from a young man in good health. The chain recombines TRBV20-1 with TRBJ2-7; weak D call: TRBD1 (5 bases). The CDR3 here is CSAHRSPGSYEQYF. DNA for the CDR3: TGCAGTGCTCACAGGAGCCCGGGCTCCTACGAGCAGTACTTC.